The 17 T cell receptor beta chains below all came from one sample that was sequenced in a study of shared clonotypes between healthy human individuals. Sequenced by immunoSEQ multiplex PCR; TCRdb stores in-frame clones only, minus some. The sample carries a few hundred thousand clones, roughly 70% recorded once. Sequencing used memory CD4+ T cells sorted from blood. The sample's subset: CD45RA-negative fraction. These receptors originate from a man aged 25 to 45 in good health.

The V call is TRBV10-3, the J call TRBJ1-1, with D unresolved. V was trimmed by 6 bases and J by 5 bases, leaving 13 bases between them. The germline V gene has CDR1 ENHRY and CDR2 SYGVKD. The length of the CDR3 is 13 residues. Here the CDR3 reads CAIRERVGTEAFF. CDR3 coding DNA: TGTGCCATCAGGGAAAGGGTGGGTACTGAAGCTTTCTTT.

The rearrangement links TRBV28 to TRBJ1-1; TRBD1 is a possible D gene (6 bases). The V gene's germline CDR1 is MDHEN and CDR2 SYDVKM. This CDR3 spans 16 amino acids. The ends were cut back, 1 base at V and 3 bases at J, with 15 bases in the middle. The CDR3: CASSLFAGAGDTEAFF. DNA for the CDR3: TGTGCCAGCAGTTTATTCGCGGGGGCTGGCGACACTGAAGCTTTCTTT.

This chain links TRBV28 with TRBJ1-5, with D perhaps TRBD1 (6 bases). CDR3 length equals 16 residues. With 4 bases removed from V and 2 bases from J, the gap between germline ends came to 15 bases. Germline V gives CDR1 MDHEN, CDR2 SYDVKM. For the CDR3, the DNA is TGTGCCAGCAGTTCGGGGGGCTGGGACGGCAATCAGCCCCAGCATTTT. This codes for CASSSGGWDGNQPQHF.

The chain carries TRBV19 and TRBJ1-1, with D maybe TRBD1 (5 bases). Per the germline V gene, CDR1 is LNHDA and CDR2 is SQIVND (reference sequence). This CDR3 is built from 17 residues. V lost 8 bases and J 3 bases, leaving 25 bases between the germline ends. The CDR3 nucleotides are TGTGCCAGTCATTCCCTTTTTAAGGGGAGAGGGGACACTGAAGCTTTCTTT. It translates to CASHSLFKGRGDTEAFF.

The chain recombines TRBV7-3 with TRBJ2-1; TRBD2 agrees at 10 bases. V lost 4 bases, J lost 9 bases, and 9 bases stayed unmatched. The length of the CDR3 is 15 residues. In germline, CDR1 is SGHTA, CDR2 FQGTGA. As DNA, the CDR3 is TGTGCCAGCAGCTCCCCTAGCGGGAGTGGTGGTGAGCAGTTCTTC. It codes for CASSSPSGSGGEQFF.

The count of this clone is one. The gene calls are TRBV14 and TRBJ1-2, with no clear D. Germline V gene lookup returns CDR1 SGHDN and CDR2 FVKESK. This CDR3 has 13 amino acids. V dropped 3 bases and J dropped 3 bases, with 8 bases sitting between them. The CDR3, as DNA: TGTGCCAGCAGCCAGTCTGGGTACTATGGCTACACCTTC. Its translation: CASSQSGYYGYTF.

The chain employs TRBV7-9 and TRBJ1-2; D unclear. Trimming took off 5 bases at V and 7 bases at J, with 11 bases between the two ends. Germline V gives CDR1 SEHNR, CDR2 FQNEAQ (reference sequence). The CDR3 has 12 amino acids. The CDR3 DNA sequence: TGTGCCAGCAGCGCCCCTTCGGGTGGCTACACCTTC. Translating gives CASSAPSGGYTF. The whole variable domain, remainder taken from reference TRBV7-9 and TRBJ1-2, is DTGVSQNPRHKITKRGQNVTFRCDPISEHNRLYWYRQTLGQGPEFLTYFQNEAQLEKSRLLSDRFSAERPKGSFSTLEIQRTEQGDSAMYLCASSAPSGGYTFGSGTRLTVV.

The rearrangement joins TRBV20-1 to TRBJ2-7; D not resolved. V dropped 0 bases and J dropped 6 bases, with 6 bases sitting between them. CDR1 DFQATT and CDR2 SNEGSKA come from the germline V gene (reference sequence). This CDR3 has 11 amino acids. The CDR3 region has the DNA TGCAGTGCTAGAGATGTCCCCGAGCAGTACTTC. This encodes CSARDVPEQYF.

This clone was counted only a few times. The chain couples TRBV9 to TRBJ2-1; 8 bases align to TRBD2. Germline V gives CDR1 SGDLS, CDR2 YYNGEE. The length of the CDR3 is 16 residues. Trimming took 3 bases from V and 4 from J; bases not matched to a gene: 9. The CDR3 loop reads CASSESGSGVYNEQFF. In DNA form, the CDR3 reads TGTGCCAGCAGCGAAAGCGGGAGCGGTGTGTACAATGAGCAGTTCTTC. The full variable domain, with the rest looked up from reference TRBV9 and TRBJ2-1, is DSGVTQTPKHLITATGQRVTLRCSPRSGDLSVYWYQQSLDQGLQFLIQYYNGEERAKGNILERFSAQQFPDLHSELNLSSLELGDSALYFCASSESGSGVYNEQFFGPGTRLTVL.

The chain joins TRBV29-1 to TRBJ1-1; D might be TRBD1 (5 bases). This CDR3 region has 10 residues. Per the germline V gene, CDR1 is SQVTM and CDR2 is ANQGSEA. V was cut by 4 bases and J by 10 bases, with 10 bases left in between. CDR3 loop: CSVVPGRAFF. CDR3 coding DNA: TGCAGCGTTGTCCCAGGGCGAGCTTTCTTT.

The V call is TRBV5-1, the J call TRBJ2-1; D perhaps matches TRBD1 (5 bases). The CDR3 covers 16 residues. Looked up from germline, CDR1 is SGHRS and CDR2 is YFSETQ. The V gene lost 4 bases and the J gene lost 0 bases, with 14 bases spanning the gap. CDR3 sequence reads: CASSLLRDSSYNEQFF. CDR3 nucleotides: TGCGCCAGCAGCCTACTGAGAGACAGCTCCTACAATGAGCAGTTCTTC.

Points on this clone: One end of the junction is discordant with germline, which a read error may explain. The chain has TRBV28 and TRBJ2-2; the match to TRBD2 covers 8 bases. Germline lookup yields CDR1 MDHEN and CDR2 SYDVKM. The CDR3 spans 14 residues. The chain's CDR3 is CAGSPHGGAGELFF. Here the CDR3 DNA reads TGTGCCGGCAGTCCACACGGGGGGGCCGGGGAGCTGTTTTTT.

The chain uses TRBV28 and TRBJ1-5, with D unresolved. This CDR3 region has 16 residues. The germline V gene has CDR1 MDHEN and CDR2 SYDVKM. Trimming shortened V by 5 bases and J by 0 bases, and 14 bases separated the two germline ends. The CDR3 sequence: CASSPFDGYSNQPQHF. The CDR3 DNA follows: TGTGCCAGCAGTCCCTTCGACGGTTATAGCAATCAGCCCCAGCATTTT. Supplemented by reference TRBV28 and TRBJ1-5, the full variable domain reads DVKVTQSSRYLVKRTGEKVFLECVQDMDHENMFWYRQDPGLGLRLIYFSYDVKMKEKGDIPEGYSVSREKKERFSLILESASTNQTSMYLCASSPFDGYSNQPQHFGDGTRLSIL.

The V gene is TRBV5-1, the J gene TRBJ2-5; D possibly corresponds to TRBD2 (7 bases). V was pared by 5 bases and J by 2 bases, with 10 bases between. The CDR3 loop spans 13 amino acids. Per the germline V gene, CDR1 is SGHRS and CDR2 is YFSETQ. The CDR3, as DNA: TGCGCCAGCAGGGGGGGGCTACAAGAGACCCAGTACTTC. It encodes CASRGGLQETQYF. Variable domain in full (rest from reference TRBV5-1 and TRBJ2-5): KAGVTQTPRYLIKTRGQQVTLSCSPISGHRSVSWYQQTPGQGLQFLFEYFSETQRNKGNFPGRFSGRQFSNSRSEMNVSTLELGDSALYLCASRGGLQETQYFGPGTRLLVL.

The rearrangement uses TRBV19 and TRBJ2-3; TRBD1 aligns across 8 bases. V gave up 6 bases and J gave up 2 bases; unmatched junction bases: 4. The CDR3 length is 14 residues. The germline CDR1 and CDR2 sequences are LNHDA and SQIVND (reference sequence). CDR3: CASSKTGVTDTQYF. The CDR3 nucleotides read TGTGCCAGTAGCAAGACAGGGGTCACAGATACGCAGTATTTT.

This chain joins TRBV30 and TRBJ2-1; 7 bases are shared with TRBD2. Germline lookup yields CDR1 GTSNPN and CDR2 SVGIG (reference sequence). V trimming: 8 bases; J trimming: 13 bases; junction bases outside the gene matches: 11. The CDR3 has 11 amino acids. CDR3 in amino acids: CALELGGRQFF. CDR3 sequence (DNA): TGTGCCCTTGAACTCGGCGGGAGACAGTTCTTC.

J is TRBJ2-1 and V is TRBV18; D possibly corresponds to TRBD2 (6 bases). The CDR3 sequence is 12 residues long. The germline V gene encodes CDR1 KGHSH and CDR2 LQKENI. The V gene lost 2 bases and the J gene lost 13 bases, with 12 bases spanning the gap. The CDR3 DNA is TGTGCCAGCTCACCAGGGCGGGAAGATCAGTTCTTC. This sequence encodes CASSPGREDQFF. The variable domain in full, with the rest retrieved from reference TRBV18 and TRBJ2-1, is NAGVMQNPRHLVRRRGQEARLRCSPMKGHSHVYWYRQLPEEGLKFMVYLQKENIIDESGMPKERFSAEFPKEGPSILRIQQVVRGDSAAYFCASSPGREDQFFGPGTRLTVL.